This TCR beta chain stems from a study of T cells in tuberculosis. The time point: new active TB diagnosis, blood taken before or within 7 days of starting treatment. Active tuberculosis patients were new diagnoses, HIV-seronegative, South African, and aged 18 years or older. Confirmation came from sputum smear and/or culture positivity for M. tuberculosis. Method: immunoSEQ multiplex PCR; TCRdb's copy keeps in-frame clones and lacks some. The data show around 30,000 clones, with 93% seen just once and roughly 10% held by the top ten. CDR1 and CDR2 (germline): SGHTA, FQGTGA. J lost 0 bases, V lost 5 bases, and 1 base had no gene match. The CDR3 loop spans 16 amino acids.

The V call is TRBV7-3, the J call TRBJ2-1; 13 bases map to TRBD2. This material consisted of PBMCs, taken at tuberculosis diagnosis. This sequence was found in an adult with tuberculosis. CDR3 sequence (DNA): TGTGCCAGCAGCGGGACTAGCGGGGACTCCTACAATGAGCAGTTCTTC. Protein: CASSGTSGDSYNEQFF.